This T cell receptor (beta chain) was captured in a study of CD8 T cells in Susac syndrome. Whole-study findings and limits: As acknowledged by the study, its TCR sequencing and HLA analysis included a relatively small number of individuals.

Comments on this clonotype: As yet, its antigen is unknown.

It was negative isolation that provided the CD8+ and CD4+ T cells, whereas TEMRA cells were enriched by FACS. Random hexamers were used to reverse transcribe an amount of about 0.45 to 1 ug RNA. Across 54 Vbeta and 13 Jbeta, immunoSEQ multiplex PCR amplified TCR beta CDR3. TCRdb processed the immunoSEQ multiplex PCR reads anew with MiXCR; each CDR3 protein has one entry. The sample consists of some 99,000 distinct CDR3 sequences, 96% of them appearing once. This TCR was sampled from a human donor in good health. Sequenced material: CD4+ T cells from PBMCs.

The CDR3 nucleotides read TGTGCCAGCAGACGGGCAGGGGGCGCGGACTATGGCTACACCTTC. Its translation: CASRRAGGADYGYTF. The chain couples TRBV6-6 to TRBJ1-2, with 8 bases lining up with TRBD1. The CDR3 contains 15 residues. Unmatched junction bases numbered 9, after V lost 6 bases and J lost 3 bases. CDR1 is MNHNY and CDR2 is SVGAGI in the germline V gene (reference sequence).